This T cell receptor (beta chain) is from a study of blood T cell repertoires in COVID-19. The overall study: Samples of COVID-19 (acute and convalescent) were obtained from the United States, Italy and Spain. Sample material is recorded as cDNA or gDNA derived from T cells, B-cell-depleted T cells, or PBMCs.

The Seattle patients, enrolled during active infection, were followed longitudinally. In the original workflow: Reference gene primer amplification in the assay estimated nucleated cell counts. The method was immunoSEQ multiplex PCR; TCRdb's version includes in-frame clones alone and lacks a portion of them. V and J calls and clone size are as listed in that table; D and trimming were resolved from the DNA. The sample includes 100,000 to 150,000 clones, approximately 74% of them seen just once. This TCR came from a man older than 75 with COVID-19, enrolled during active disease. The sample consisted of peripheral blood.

CDR3 nucleotide sequence: TGTGCCAGCAGCTTACCCGCACACGATACGCAGTATTTT. It codes for CASSLPAHDTQYF. The chain recombines TRBV7-8 with TRBJ2-3, with D unresolved. The germline CDR1 and CDR2 sequences are SGHVS and FQNEAQ. Trimming cost V 2 bases and J 6 bases, with 9 bases left between them. The CDR3 sequence is 13 residues long.